This T cell receptor (beta chain) was observed in a study of cytomegalovirus exposure and HLA in healthy donors. Study observations and caveats: Cytomegalovirus association was listed for under 200 TCR beta chains. Presence/absence results assume similar sequencing depth per donor, which may not hold. For most TCR sequences rarity was the rule, although some public TCRs occurred in many donors. In all likelihood, a cluster of highly shared sequence variants was a sequencing artifact.

The PCR contained 60 Vbeta and 13 Jbeta primers. Only in-frame clones appear in the TCRdb table, and some are missing; sequencing was by immunoSEQ multiplex PCR. The repertoire consists of hundreds of thousands of clones, with 85% occurring once and the leading ten covering 0.24%. To note about this clone: Its matching antigen is unknown.

CDR1 is WSHSY and CDR2 is SAAADI in the germline V gene. The CDR3 has 12 residues. The V gene lost 6 bases and the J gene lost 5 bases, with 11 bases spanning the gap. This rearrangement joins TRBV10-2 to TRBJ2-7; D gene uncertain. The clonotype was recovered from a girl aged 2 to 9 in good health and CMV-seronegative. The source material was PBMCs. This CDR3 is CASRSYVHEQYF. The CDR3, as DNA: TGCGCCAGCAGAAGCTATGTCCACGAGCAGTACTTC.